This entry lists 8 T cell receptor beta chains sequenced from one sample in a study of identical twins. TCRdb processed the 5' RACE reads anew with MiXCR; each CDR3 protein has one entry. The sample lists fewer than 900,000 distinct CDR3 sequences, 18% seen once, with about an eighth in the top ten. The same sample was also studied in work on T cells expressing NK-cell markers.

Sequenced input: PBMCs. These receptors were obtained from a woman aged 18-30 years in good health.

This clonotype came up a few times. The CDR3 spells CSVVGFTDTQYF. The CDR3 DNA reads as TGCAGCGTTGTCGGGTTTACAGATACGCAGTATTTT. The chain links TRBV29-1 to TRBJ2-3; D gene uncertain. Germline V gives CDR1 SQVTM, CDR2 ANQGSEA. V was pared by 4 bases and J by 3 bases, with 8 bases between. There are 12 residues in the CDR3.

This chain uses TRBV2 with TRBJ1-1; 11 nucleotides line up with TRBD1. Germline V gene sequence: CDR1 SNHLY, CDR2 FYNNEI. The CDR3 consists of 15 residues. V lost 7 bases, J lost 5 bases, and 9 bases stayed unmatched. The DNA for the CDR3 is TGTGCCAGCATTAGGACAGGGGGCCTTTCGACTGAAGCTTTCTTT. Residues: CASIRTGGLSTEAFF. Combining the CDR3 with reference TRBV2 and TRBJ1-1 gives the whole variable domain EPEVTQTPSHQVTQMGQEVILRCVPISNHLYFYWYRQILGQKVEFLVSFYNNEISEKSEIFDDQFSVERPDGSNFTLKIRSTKLEDSAMYFCASIRTGGLSTEAFFGQGTRLTVV.

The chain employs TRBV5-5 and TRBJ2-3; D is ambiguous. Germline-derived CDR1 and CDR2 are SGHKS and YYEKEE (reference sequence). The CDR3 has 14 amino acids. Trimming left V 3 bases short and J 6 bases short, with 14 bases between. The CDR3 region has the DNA TGTGCCAGCAGCTCTTCCTCCACGACGGATACGCAGTATTTT. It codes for CASSSSSTTDTQYF.

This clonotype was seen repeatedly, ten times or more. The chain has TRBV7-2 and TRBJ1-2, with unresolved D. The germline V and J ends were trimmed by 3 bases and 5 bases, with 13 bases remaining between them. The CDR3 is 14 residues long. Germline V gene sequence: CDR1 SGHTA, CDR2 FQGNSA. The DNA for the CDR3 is TGTGCCAGCAGCTTTAAGGGAGGGCAATATGGCTACACCTTC. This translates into CASSFKGGQYGYTF.

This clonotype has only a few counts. The CDR3 loop is CSATPSGEQYF. The CDR3 DNA is TGCAGTGCTACCCCTAGCGGCGAGCAGTACTTC. The V gene is TRBV20-1, the J gene TRBJ2-7; the match to TRBD2 covers 7 bases. J was trimmed by 6 bases and V by 4 bases; bases with no gene match: 3. The germline V gene encodes CDR1 DFQATT and CDR2 SNEGSKA (reference sequence). The length of the CDR3 is 11 residues.

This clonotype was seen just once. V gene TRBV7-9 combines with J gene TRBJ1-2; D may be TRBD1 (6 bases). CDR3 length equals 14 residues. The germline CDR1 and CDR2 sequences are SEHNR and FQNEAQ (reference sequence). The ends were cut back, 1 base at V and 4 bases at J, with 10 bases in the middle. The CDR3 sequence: CASSLVRGSYGYTF. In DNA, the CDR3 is TGTGCCAGCAGCTTAGTAAGGGGGTCCTATGGCTACACCTTC.

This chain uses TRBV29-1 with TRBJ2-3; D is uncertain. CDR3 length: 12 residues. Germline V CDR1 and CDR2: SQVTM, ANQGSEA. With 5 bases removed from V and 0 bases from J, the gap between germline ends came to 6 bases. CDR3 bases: TGCAGCGTTTTATCAAGCACAGATACGCAGTATTTT. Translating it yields CSVLSSTDTQYF.

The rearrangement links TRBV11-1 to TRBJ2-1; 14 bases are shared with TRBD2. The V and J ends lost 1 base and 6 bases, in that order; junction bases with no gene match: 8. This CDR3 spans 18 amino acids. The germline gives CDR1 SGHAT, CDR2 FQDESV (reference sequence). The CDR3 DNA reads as TGTGCCAGCAGCTTAGGGACGACTAGCGGGAGGGTAGGCAATGAGCAGTTCTTC. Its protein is CASSLGTTSGRVGNEQFF.